These 22 T cell receptor beta chains share one sample of origin, sequenced in a study of cytomegalovirus exposure and HLA in healthy donors. Primers: 60 Vbeta forward and 13 Jbeta reverse. Produced via immunoSEQ multiplex PCR; TCRdb's table is partial and in-frame only. The data show roughly 99,000 clones, just under 80% seen once. What was sequenced was PBMCs. These receptors all stem from a woman aged 40 to 50 in good health and CMV-seronegative.

This clone appeared a few times. The V call is TRBV5-1, the J call TRBJ2-7, with 8 bases lining up with TRBD1. CDR3 size: 13 residues. Germline V gene sequence: CDR1 SGHRS, CDR2 YFSETQ. The J segment lost 4 bases and the V segment lost 4 bases, leaving 4 bases of the junction unmatched. The CDR3 sequence is CASSRGQEYEQYF. The DNA for the CDR3 is TGCGCCAGCAGCCGGGGACAGGAGTACGAGCAGTACTTC. The variable domain in full, completed from reference TRBV5-1 and TRBJ2-7, reads KAGVTQTPRYLIKTRGQQVTLSCSPISGHRSVSWYQQTPGQGLQFLFEYFSETQRNKGNFPGRFSGRQFSNSRSEMNVSTLELGDSALYLCASSRGQEYEQYFGPGTRLTVT.

The chain couples TRBV19 to TRBJ2-7, with 8 bases fitting TRBD1. This CDR3 has 13 residues. Germline trimming cut 6 bases from V and 5 bases from J; bases unmatched to any gene: 6. The germline gives CDR1 LNHDA, CDR2 SQIVND (reference sequence). DNA of the CDR3: TGTGCCAGTAGGCCGGCACAGGGGGACGAGCAGTACTTC. This codes for CASRPAQGDEQYF.

The V call is TRBV4-3, the J call TRBJ2-1, with 8 bases matching TRBD2. In germline, CDR1 is LGHNA, CDR2 YSLEER. This CDR3 contains 15 residues. Unmatched junction bases numbered 7, after V lost 3 bases and J lost 6 bases. The CDR3 nucleotides are TGCGCCAGCAGCCACGGTGCGGGGGGCCCCAATGAGCAGTTCTTC. Protein sequence: CASSHGAGGPNEQFF.

The chain joins TRBV10-3 to TRBJ1-1; 8 positions match TRBD1. Unmatched junction bases numbered 0, after V lost 2 bases and J lost 1 base. The CDR3 is 14 amino acids. Germline V gene lookup returns CDR1 ENHRY and CDR2 SYGVKD. In nucleotides, the CDR3 is TGTGCCATCAGTGAGACAGGGGGGAACACTGAAGCTTTCTTT. As protein: CAISETGGNTEAFF.

The V and J genes are TRBV7-9 and TRBJ2-3; a weak D match, TRBD1 (5 bases). The CDR3 is made up of 14 amino acids. Germline V CDR1 and CDR2: SEHNR, FQNEAQ (reference sequence). Trimming removed 0 bases from V and 2 bases from J, with 6 bases in between. The CDR3 region has the DNA TGTGCCAGCAGCTTAGCGGGGCACACAGATACGCAGTATTTT. Its translation: CASSLAGHTDTQYF.

The chain recombines TRBV10-3 with TRBJ1-6; 8 nucleotides agree with TRBD1. Trimming took 4 bases from V and 5 from J; bases not matched to a gene: 4. Per germline, CDR1 ENHRY and CDR2 SYGVKD. The length of the CDR3 is 15 residues. DNA for the CDR3: TGTGCCATCAGTGGACCGACAGGGGATAATTCACCCCTCCACTTT. It translates to CAISGPTGDNSPLHF.

The rearrangement joins TRBV19 to TRBJ2-1; 7 bases are shared with TRBD2. Germline trimming cut 3 bases from V and 9 bases from J; bases unmatched to any gene: 5. This CDR3 spans 13 amino acids. CDR1 and CDR2 from the germline V gene are LNHDA and SQIVND (reference sequence). For the CDR3, the DNA is TGTGCCAGTAGTATTACGGGGGGAGGTGAGCAGTTCTTC. Its protein is CASSITGGGEQFF.

The chain recombines TRBV7-2 with TRBJ2-7, with TRBD1 identical over 7 bases. The V gene's germline CDR1 is SGHTA and CDR2 FQGNSA. With 5 bases clipped from V and 0 bases from J, the junction kept 4 bases outside the gene matches. The CDR3 is 14 amino acids. The chain's CDR3 is CASSGDRVSYEQYF. CDR3 coding DNA: TGTGCCAGCAGCGGTGACAGGGTCTCCTACGAGCAGTACTTC.

CDR3 in DNA: TGCAGCGCCGTCGGGGGATTTGGGCAGCCCCAGCATTTT. Translation gives CSAVGGFGQPQHF. This rearrangement joins TRBV29-1 to TRBJ1-5; TRBD1 might be the D (5 bases). Germline CDR1 reads SQVTM; CDR2 reads ANQGSEA. This CDR3 region has 13 residues. The V and J ends lost 7 bases and 7 bases respectively, with 17 bases between them.

This chain joins TRBV27 and TRBJ2-7; weak D call: TRBD2 (6 bases). Trimming removed 5 bases from V and 6 bases from J, with 20 bases in between. The CDR3 length is 15 residues. CDR1 and CDR2 (germline): MNHEY, SMNVEV (reference sequence). CDR3 bases: TGTGCCAGCAGTCGTACTTCGGGGGTTAATGGCGAGCAGTACTTC. Translation: CASSRTSGVNGEQYF.

This clone was picked up many times. J is TRBJ1-5 and V is TRBV19; D might be TRBD1 (5 bases). Germline CDR1 is LNHDA and CDR2 is SQIVND (reference sequence). CDR3 length equals 13 residues. The V gene lost 2 bases and the J gene lost 7 bases, with 9 bases spanning the gap. CDR3 DNA sequence: TGTGCCAGTAGTATATGGGAGGGGCAGCCCCAGCATTTT. This sequence encodes CASSIWEGQPQHF.

The chain is built from TRBV6-5 and TRBJ2-7; 11 nucleotides line up with TRBD2. After removal of 6 bases from V and 6 bases from J, the junction contained 7 bases not matched to a gene. CDR1 and CDR2 (germline): MNHEY, SVGAGI. This CDR3 has 14 residues. The CDR3 protein is CASSTLAGGFEQYF. In nucleotides, the CDR3 is TGTGCCAGCAGCACCCTAGCGGGGGGCTTCGAGCAGTACTTC.

There are a few counts of this clone. This chain uses TRBV6-1 with TRBJ2-7; TRBD2 matches at 11 bases. Germline CDR1 reads MNHNS; CDR2 reads SASEGT. V dropped 8 bases and J dropped 2; count of bases not matched to a gene: 5. The CDR3 consists of 14 residues. The CDR3 DNA reads TGTGCCAGCCTTCTAGCGGGGGGTACCTACGAGCAGTACTTC. Protein product: CASLLAGGTYEQYF.

V is TRBV5-6 and J is TRBJ1-1, with 8 bases matching TRBD1. The CDR3 length is 12 residues. V dropped 2 bases and J dropped 11; count of bases not matched to a gene: 5. Germline values: CDR1 SGHDT, CDR2 YYEEEE. CDR3: CASSLQGEYAFF. CDR3 nucleotides: TGTGCCAGCAGCTTACAGGGGGAATATGCTTTCTTT.

This clone was recorded a few times. The CDR3 DNA follows: TGTGCTAGCCACAGGGGGAGTCAGCCCCAGCATTTT. It encodes CASHRGSQPQHF. The chain recombines TRBV5-6 with TRBJ1-5; 8 bases are shared with TRBD1. The CDR3 consists of 12 residues. Germline CDR1 and CDR2: SGHDT and YYEEEE. The complete variable domain, with remaining parts taken from reference TRBV5-6 and TRBJ1-5, reads DAGVTQSPTHLIKTRGQQVTLRCSPKSGHDTVSWYQQALGQGPQFIFQYYEEEERQRGNFPDRFSGHQFPNYSSELNVNALLLGDSALYLCASHRGSQPQHFGDGTRLSIL.

This clone appeared once. The rearrangement uses TRBV18 and TRBJ2-1; 10 positions agree with TRBD2. Germline V gene sequence: CDR1 KGHSH, CDR2 LQKENI. This CDR3 contains 15 residues. Trimming cost V 3 bases and J 3 bases; bases outside gene matches: 2. The CDR3 spells CASSPPSGGYNEQFF. CDR3 sequence (DNA): TGTGCCAGCTCACCCCCTAGCGGGGGCTACAATGAGCAGTTCTTC.

The V call is TRBV7-6, the J call TRBJ2-7; 10 bases match TRBD2. Germline CDR1 reads SGHVS; CDR2 reads FNYEAQ. CDR3 length equals 16 residues. Losses at the gene ends were 5 bases for V and 3 bases for J; bases not matched to a gene: 10. The CDR3 sequence: CASSPTSGDLNYEQYF. In nucleotides, the CDR3 is TGTGCCAGCAGCCCAACTAGCGGGGATTTAAACTACGAGCAGTACTTC.

This clone occurred once. V gene TRBV5-4 combines with J gene TRBJ2-1, with TRBD2 matching 16 bases. Germline CDR1 and CDR2: SGHNT and YYREEE (reference sequence). Trimming removed 4 bases from V and 9 bases from J; junction bases left unmatched: 4. CDR3 length: 15 residues. In DNA, the CDR3 is TGTGCCAGCAGCAAGGGACTAGCGGGGGGGTTTGAGCAGTTCTTC. Protein product: CASSKGLAGGFEQFF. The full variable domain, with the rest looked up from reference TRBV5-4 and TRBJ2-1, is ETGVTQSPTHLIKTRGQQVTLRCSSQSGHNTVSWYQQALGQGPQFIFQYYREEENGRGNFPPRFSGLQFPNYSSELNVNALELDDSALYLCASSKGLAGGFEQFFGPGTRLTVL.

This clone was observed a handful of times. The chain employs TRBV6-1 and TRBJ1-3, with 9 positions matching TRBD1. The CDR3 is 15 residues long. Germline CDR1 reads MNHNS; CDR2 reads SASEGT. Germline trimming cut 6 bases from V and 3 bases from J; bases unmatched to any gene: 6. CDR3 residues: CASRQGQGFGNTIYF. CDR3 sequence (DNA): TGTGCCAGCAGACAGGGACAGGGCTTTGGAAACACCATATATTTT.

Regarding this clone: One end of the junction varies from germline; a read error may be responsible. The J gene is TRBJ1-5, the V gene TRBV7-2; D gene uncertain. The CDR3 contains 14 residues. Germline V CDR1 and CDR2: SGHTA, FQGNSA. CDR3 loop: CASSLRVREQPQNF. The DNA of the CDR3 is TGTGCCAGCAGCTTAAGAGTGCGGGAACAGCCCCAGAATTTT. Complete variable domain (other parts from reference TRBV7-2 and TRBJ1-5): GAGVSQSPSNKVTEKGKDVELRCDPISGHTALYWYRQSLGQGLEFLIYFQGNSAPDKSGLPSDRFSAERTGGSVSTLTIQRTQQEDSAVYLCASSLRVREQPQNFGDGTRLSIL.

The rearrangement links TRBV19 to TRBJ2-1; 9 bases align to TRBD1. CDR1 is LNHDA, CDR2 SQIVND, per germline (reference sequence). V lost 3 bases, J lost 7 bases, and 7 bases stayed unmatched. The CDR3 sequence is 15 residues long. The CDR3 sequence: CASSIRPGTGNEQFF. CDR3 nucleotides: TGTGCCAGTAGTATTCGTCCCGGGACAGGGAATGAGCAGTTCTTC.

The gene calls are TRBV10-3 and TRBJ1-1, with 7 bases matching TRBD1. This CDR3 has 13 residues. CDR1 and CDR2 from the germline V gene are ENHRY and SYGVKD. With 6 bases clipped from V and 4 bases from J, the junction kept 5 bases outside the gene matches. This chain's CDR3 is CAIRDRVGTEAFF. The CDR3 nucleotides are TGTGCCATCAGAGACAGGGTGGGCACTGAAGCTTTCTTT.